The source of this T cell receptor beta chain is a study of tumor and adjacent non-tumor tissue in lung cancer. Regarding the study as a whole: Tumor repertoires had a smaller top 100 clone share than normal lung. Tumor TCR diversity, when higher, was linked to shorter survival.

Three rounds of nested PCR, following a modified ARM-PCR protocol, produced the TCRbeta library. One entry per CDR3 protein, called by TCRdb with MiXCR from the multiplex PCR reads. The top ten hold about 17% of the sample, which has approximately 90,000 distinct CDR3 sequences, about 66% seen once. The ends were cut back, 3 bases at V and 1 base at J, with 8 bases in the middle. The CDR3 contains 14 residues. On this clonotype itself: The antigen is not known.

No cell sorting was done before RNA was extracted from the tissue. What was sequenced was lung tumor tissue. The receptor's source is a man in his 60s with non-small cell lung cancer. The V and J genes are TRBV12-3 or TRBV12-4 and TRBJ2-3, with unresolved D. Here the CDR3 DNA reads TGTGCCAGCAGTTTGTGTAGCCGCACAGATACGCAGTATTTT. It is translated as CASSLCSRTDTQYF.